The rows below give T cell receptor beta chains drawn from one sample of a study of identifying expanded T cells in peripheral blood. The repertoire was sequenced with immunoSEQ multiplex PCR; TCRdb's copy has only in-frame clones and lacks some. There are about 130,000 clones in the sample; 86% occur only once, and around 8.4% lies in the top ten. The sequencing input was blood. The receptors were sampled from a person aged 18 to 69 in good health. Both conserved end residues are part of each CDR3. A D gene is named only where the DNA matches it firmly. Expanded clones get a size class; other rows say once, few or many, or leave the size out.

abundance | d_gene | j_gene | len | v_gene | CDR3aa | CDR3nt
once | - | TRBJ1-2 | 15 | TRBV7-9 | CASSFEGSANYGYTF | TGTGCCAGCAGCTTCGAGGGGTCGGCTAACTATGGCTACACCTTC
- | - | TRBJ2-2 | 13 | TRBV7-2 | CASSSLRAGELFF | TGTGCCAGCAGCTCGTTGAGGGCCGGGGAGCTGTTTTTT
- | - | TRBJ2-1 | 16 | TRBV14 | CASSQVGLALYNEQFF | TGTGCCAGCAGCCAAGTAGGGCTAGCGTTATACAATGAGCAGTTCTTC
- | - | TRBJ2-1 | 13 | TRBV9 | CASSPRDHNEQFF | TGTGCCAGCAGCCCTCGGGACCACAATGAGCAGTTCTTC
- | TRBD2 | TRBJ2-3 | 15 | TRBV29-1 | CSVEGGLAGTDTQYF | TGCAGCGTTGAAGGGGGACTAGCGGGTACAGATACGCAGTATTTT
few | - | TRBJ1-2 | 14 | TRBV27 | CASSPVTGNYGYTF | TGTGCCAGCAGTCCAGTTACAGGGAACTATGGCTACACCTTC
- | TRBD2 | TRBJ2-3 | 15 | TRBV5-8 | CASSLAGGSTDTQYF | TGTGCCAGCAGCTTAGCGGGGGGTAGCACAGATACGCAGTATTTT
- | - | TRBJ2-3 | 14 | TRBV6-1 | CASSEMWGPDTQYF | TGTGCCAGCAGTGAAATGTGGGGGCCAGATACGCAGTATTTT
- | TRBD1 | TRBJ2-5 | 13 | TRBV28 | CASSLNRGETQYF | TGTGCCAGCAGTCTGAACAGGGGAGAGACCCAGTACTTC
- | TRBD1 | TRBJ2-5 | 14 | TRBV5-1 | CASSPRTGQETQYF | TGCGCCAGCAGCCCACGGACAGGGCAAGAGACCCAGTACTTC
- | - | TRBJ2-3 | 16 | TRBV7-8 | CASSLVPGVGTDTQYF | TGTGCCAGCAGCTTAGTCCCGGGAGTGGGCACAGATACGCAGTATTTT
- | - | TRBJ1-1 | 17 | TRBV4-3 | CASSQGPPGRWDTEAFF | TGCGCCAGCAGCCAAGGGCCTCCAGGGAGGTGGGACACTGAAGCTTTCTTT